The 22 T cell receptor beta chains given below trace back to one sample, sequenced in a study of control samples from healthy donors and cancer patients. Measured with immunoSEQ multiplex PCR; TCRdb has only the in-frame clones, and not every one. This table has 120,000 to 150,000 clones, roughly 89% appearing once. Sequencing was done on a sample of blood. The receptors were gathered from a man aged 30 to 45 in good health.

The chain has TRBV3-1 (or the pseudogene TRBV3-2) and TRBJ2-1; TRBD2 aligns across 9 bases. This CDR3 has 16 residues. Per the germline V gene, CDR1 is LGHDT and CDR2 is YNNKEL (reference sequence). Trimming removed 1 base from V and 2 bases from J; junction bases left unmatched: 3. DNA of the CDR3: TGTGCCAGCAGCCAAGTTTGGACTAGCGCCTACAATGAGCAGTTCTTC. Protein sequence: CASSQVWTSAYNEQFF.

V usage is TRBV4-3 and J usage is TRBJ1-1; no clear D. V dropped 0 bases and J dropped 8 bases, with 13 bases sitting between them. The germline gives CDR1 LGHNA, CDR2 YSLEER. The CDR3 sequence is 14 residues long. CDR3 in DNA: TGCGCCAGCAGCCAAGATCCTTGGGTCAGAGAAGCTTTCTTT. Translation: CASSQDPWVREAFF.

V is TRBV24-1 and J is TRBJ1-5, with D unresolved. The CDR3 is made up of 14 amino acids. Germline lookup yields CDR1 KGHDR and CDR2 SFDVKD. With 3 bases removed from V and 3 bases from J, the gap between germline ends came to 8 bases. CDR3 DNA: TGTGCCACCAGTGATGAGAGGGACAATCAGCCCCAGCATTTT. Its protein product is CATSDERDNQPQHF.

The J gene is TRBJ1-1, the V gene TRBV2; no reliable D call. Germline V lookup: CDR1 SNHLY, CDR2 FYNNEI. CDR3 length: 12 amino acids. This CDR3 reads CAGRGLNTEAFF. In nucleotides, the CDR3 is TGTGCAGGTCGGGGTCTCAACACTGAAGCTTTCTTT.

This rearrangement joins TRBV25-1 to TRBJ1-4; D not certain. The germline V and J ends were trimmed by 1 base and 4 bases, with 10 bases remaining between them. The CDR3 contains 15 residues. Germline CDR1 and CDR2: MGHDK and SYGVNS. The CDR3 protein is CASSESNKVNEKLFF. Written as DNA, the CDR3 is TGTGCCAGCAGTGAATCGAACAAGGTTAATGAAAAACTGTTTTTT.

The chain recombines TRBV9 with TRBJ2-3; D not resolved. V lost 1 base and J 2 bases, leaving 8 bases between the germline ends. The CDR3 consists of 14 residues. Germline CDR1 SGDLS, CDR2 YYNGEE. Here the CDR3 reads CASSVSPNTDTQYF. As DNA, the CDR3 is TGTGCCAGCAGCGTATCGCCGAACACAGATACGCAGTATTTT.

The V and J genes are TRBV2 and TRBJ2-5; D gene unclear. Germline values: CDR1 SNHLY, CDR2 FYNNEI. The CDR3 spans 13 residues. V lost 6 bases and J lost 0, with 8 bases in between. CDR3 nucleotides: TGTGCCAGCAGCCGGAGCAACCAAGAGACCCAGTACTTC. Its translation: CASSRSNQETQYF.

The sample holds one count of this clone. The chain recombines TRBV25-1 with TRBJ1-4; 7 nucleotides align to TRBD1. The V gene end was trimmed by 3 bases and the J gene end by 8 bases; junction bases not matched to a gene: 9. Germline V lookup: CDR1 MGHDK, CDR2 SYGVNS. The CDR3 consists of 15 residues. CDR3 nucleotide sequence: TGTGCCAGCAGTGAGACAGGGCAGGGAAGGGAAAAACTGTTTTTT. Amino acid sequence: CASSETGQGREKLFF.

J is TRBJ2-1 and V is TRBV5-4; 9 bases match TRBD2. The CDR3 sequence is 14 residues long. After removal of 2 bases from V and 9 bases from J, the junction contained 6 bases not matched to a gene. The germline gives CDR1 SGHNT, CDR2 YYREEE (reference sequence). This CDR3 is CASSFSGGISEQFF. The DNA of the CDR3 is TGTGCCAGCAGCTTTAGCGGGGGAATTAGTGAGCAGTTCTTC.

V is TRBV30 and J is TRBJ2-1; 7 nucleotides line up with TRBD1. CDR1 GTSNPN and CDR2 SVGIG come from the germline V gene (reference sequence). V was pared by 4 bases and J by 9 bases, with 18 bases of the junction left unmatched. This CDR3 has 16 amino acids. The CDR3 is CAWMSRTGFNHGEQFF. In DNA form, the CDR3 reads TGTGCCTGGATGTCCCGGACAGGTTTTAATCATGGTGAGCAGTTCTTC.

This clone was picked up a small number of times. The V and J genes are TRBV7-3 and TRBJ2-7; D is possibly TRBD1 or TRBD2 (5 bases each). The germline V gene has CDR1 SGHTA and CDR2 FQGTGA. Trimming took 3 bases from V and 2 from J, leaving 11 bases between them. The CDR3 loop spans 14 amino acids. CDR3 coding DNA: TGTGCCAGCAGCTTGGGACCGCCTGCCTACGAGCAGTACTTC. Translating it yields CASSLGPPAYEQYF.

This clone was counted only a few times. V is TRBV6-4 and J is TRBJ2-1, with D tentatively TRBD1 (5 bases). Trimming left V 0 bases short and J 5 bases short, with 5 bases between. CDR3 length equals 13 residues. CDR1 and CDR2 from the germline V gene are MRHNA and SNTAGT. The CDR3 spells CASSDSDNNEQFF. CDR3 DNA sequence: TGTGCCAGCAGTGACTCGGACAACAATGAGCAGTTCTTC.

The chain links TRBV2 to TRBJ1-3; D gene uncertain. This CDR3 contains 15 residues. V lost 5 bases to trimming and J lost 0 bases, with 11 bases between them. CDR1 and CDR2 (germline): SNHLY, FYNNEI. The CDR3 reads CASSRTPNSGNTIYF. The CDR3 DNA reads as TGTGCCAGCAGTAGGACGCCCAACTCTGGAAACACCATATATTTT.

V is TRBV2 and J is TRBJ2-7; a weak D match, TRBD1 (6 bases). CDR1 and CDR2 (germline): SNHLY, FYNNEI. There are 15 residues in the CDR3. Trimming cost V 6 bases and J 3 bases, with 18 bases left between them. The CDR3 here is CASRPILVGGYEQYF. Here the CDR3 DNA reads TGTGCCAGCAGGCCTATATTGGTAGGGGGCTACGAGCAGTACTTC.

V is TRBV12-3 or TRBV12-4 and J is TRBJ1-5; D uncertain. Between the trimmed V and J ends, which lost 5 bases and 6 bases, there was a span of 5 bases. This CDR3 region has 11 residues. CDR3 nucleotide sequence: TGTGCCAGCAGTCGTGGTCAGCCCCAGCATTTT. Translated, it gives CASSRGQPQHF.

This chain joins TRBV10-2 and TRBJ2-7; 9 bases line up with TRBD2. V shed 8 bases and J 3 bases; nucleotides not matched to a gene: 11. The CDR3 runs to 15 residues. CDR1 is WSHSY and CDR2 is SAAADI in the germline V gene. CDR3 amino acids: CASRVSAGGDYEQYF. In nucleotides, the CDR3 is TGCGCCAGCCGTGTTTCGGCGGGGGGGGACTACGAGCAGTACTTC.

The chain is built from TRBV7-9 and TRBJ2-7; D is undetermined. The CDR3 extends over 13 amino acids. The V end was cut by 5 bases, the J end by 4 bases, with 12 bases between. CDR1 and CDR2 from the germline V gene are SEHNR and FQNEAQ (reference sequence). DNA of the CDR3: TGTGCCAGCAGCCCCGGGCAGTCATACGAGCAGTACTTC. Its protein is CASSPGQSYEQYF.

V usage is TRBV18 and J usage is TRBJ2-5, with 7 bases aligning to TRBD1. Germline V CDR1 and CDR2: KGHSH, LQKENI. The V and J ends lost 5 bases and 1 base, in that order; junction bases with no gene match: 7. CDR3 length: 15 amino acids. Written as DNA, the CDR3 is TGTGCCAGCTCATCCGACAGGGCCCCCCAAGAGACCCAGTACTTC. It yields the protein CASSSDRAPQETQYF. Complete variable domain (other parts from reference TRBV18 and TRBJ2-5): NAGVMQNPRHLVRRRGQEARLRCSPMKGHSHVYWYRQLPEEGLKFMVYLQKENIIDESGMPKERFSAEFPKEGPSILRIQQVVRGDSAAYFCASSSDRAPQETQYFGPGTRLLVL.

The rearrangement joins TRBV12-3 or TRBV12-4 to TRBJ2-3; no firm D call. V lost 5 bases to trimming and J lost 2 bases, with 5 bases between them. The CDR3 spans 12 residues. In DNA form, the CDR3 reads TGTGCCAGCAGTCGCTACACAGATACGCAGTATTTT. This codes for CASSRYTDTQYF.

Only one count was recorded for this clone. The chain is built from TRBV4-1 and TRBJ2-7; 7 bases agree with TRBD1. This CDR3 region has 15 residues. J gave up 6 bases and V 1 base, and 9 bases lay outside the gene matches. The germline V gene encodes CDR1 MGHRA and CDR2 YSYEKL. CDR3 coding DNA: TGCGCCAGCAGCCAAGTCAGACAGGGACGGGGCGAGCAGTACTTC. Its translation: CASSQVRQGRGEQYF.

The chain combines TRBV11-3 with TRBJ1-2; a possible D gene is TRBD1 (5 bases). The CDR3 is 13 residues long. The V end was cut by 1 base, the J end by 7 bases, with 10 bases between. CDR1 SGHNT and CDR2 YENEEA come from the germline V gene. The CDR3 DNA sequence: TGTGCCAGCAGCTTAGCAGGGACCGGTGGCTACACCTTC. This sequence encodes CASSLAGTGGYTF.

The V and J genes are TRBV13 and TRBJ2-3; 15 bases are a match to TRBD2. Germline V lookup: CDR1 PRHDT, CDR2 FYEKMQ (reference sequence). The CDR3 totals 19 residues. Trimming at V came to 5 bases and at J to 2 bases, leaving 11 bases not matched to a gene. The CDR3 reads CASSPTRGLAGGLTDTQYF. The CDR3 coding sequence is TGTGCCAGCAGCCCGACAAGGGGACTAGCGGGGGGCCTCACAGATACGCAGTATTTT.